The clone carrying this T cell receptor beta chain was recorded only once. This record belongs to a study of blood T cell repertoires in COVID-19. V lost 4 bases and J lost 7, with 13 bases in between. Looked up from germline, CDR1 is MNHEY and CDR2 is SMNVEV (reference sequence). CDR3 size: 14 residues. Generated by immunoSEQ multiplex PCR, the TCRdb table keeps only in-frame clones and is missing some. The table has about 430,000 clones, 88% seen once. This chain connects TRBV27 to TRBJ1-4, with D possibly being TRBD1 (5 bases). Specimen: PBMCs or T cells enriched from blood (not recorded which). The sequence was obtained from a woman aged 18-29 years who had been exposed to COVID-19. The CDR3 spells CASSSDTSGEKLFF. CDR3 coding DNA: TGTGCCAGCAGTTCGGACACGTCAGGTGAAAAACTGTTTTTT.